The 20 T cell receptor beta chains reported below all come from one sample, sequenced in a study of blood T cell repertoires in COVID-19. Measured with immunoSEQ multiplex PCR; TCRdb has only the in-frame clones, and not every one. The sample gives 150,000 to 200,000 clones, around 87% of which show up once; about 12% is in the top ten. Sequenced: peripheral blood. All receptors come from a woman in her seventies with COVID-19, enrolled during active disease.

This chain joins TRBV6-5 and TRBJ1-2; 8 nucleotides align to TRBD1. This CDR3 has 15 residues. CDR1 and CDR2 (germline): MNHEY, SVGAGI. V lost 6 bases, J lost 0 bases, and 6 bases stayed unmatched. CDR3 sequence: CASRPTGGANYGYTF. The DNA of the CDR3 is TGTGCCAGCAGGCCTACAGGGGGAGCTAACTATGGCTACACCTTC.

This chain uses TRBV5-1 with TRBJ1-4, with 7 nucleotides matching TRBD1. Germline V gene sequence: CDR1 SGHRS, CDR2 YFSETQ. CDR3 length: 16 residues. With V trimmed by 4 bases and J by 0 bases, 6 bases remained unmatched. CDR3 DNA: TGCGCCAGCAGCCGTTCGGGACAGTCAACTAATGAAAAACTGTTTTTT. Encoded protein: CASSRSGQSTNEKLFF.

The chain carries TRBV9 and TRBJ2-7, with D possibly being TRBD1 (5 bases). The CDR3 has 14 residues. V gave up 3 bases and J gave up 1 base, with 11 bases separating them. Germline V gene data show CDR1 as SGDLS and CDR2 as YYNGEE. CDR3 residues: CASSARQQSYEQYF. The CDR3 DNA follows: TGTGCCAGCAGCGCCCGACAGCAATCCTACGAGCAGTACTTC. Full variable domain (missing parts from reference TRBV9 and TRBJ2-7): DSGVTQTPKHLITATGQRVTLRCSPRSGDLSVYWYQQSLDQGLQFLIQYYNGEERAKGNILERFSAQQFPDLHSELNLSSLELGDSALYFCASSARQQSYEQYFGPGTRLTVT.

V is TRBV24-1 and J is TRBJ2-3, with TRBD1 identical over 9 bases. Per germline, CDR1 KGHDR and CDR2 SFDVKD. V lost 9 bases to trimming and J lost 4 bases; unmatched junction nucleotides: 4. The CDR3 sequence is 13 residues long. CDR3 coding DNA: TGTGCCACCTGGGACAGGGAATCAGATACGCAGTATTTT. Amino acid sequence: CATWDRESDTQYF.

The V call is TRBV11-2, the J call TRBJ1-2, with 7 positions matching TRBD1. With 1 base clipped from V and 6 bases from J, the junction kept 5 bases outside the gene matches. CDR1 and CDR2 from the germline V gene are SGHAT and FQNNGV. The CDR3 spans 14 residues. The CDR3 is CASSLGTGHDGYTF. CDR3 DNA: TGTGCCAGCAGCTTAGGGACAGGACATGATGGCTACACCTTC.

The chain couples TRBV24-1 to TRBJ2-7; D gene unclear. V gave up 9 bases and J gave up 5 bases, with 16 bases separating them. CDR1 is KGHDR and CDR2 is SFDVKD in the germline V gene. The CDR3 extends over 13 amino acids. The CDR3, as DNA: TGTGCCACCTACGGTTCCAATCACCACGAGCAGTACTTC. Translating gives CATYGSNHHEQYF.

The rearrangement links TRBV7-9 to TRBJ2-2; D perhaps matches TRBD1 (5 bases). Per the germline V gene, CDR1 is SEHNR and CDR2 is FQNEAQ (reference sequence). V was clipped by 2 bases and J by 5 bases, with 15 bases between them. The CDR3 covers 16 residues. CDR3 sequence: CASSLSSGFGTGELFF. The CDR3 DNA follows: TGTGCCAGCAGCTTAAGTTCAGGGTTTGGGACCGGGGAGCTGTTTTTT.

This clone has more than one count but fewer than ten. V and J are TRBV6-5 and TRBJ1-5; D remains unclear. Germline-derived CDR1 and CDR2 are MNHEY and SVGAGI. This CDR3 has 12 residues. V gave up 6 bases and J gave up 4 bases, with 7 bases separating them. The CDR3 spells CASSLSNQPQHF. CDR3 DNA sequence: TGTGCCAGCAGCCTCTCTAATCAGCCCCAGCATTTT.

The chain joins TRBV25-1 to TRBJ2-2, with a weak D call TRBD1 (6 bases). Per the germline V gene, CDR1 is MGHDK and CDR2 is SYGVNS. V lost 3 bases, J lost 5 bases, and 16 bases lay in between. The CDR3 runs to 16 residues. The CDR3, as DNA: TGTGCCAGCAGTGACATAACGGGACAATTAACCGGGGAGCTGTTTTTT. It is translated as CASSDITGQLTGELFF.

This chain connects TRBV19 to TRBJ2-7; TRBD1 aligns across 9 bases. Unmatched junction bases numbered 9, after V lost 5 bases and J lost 4 bases. Germline V gene sequence: CDR1 LNHDA, CDR2 SQIVND (reference sequence). This CDR3 spans 15 amino acids. The CDR3 sequence: CASSYRDRVGYEQYF. DNA of the CDR3: TGTGCCAGTAGTTACCGGGACAGGGTAGGGTACGAGCAGTACTTC.

This rearrangement joins TRBV4-1 to TRBJ2-1; 7 nucleotides align to TRBD2. With V trimmed by 0 bases and J by 0 bases, 8 bases remained unmatched. The length of the CDR3 is 18 residues. Germline loops: CDR1 MGHRA, CDR2 YSYEKL. As DNA, the CDR3 is TGCGCCAGCAGCCAAGATTTACTAGCGCGCAGCTCCTACAATGAGCAGTTCTTC. It specifies CASSQDLLARSSYNEQFF.

V and J are TRBV4-1 and TRBJ1-5; D unclear. CDR1 is MGHRA, CDR2 YSYEKL, per germline. Trimming removed 0 bases from V and 4 bases from J, with 10 bases in between. The CDR3 is 15 amino acids. The CDR3 DNA follows: TGCGCCAGCAGCCAAGATTTCGGTTTTAATCAGCCCCAGCATTTT. As protein: CASSQDFGFNQPQHF.

This sequence joins TRBV5-1 and TRBJ1-4, with 7 bases lining up with TRBD1. This CDR3 region has 13 residues. V trimming: 7 bases; J trimming: 8 bases; junction bases outside the gene matches: 8. Germline V gene lookup returns CDR1 SGHRS and CDR2 YFSETQ. As DNA, the CDR3 is TGCGCCAGCCGCGGGACAGAGTGGGAAAAACTGTTTTTT. Its translation: CASRGTEWEKLFF.

The V gene is TRBV3-1 (or the pseudogene TRBV3-2), the J gene TRBJ2-1, with D perhaps matching TRBD1 (5 bases). V dropped 5 bases and J dropped 7 bases, with 18 bases sitting between them. The CDR3 is made up of 15 amino acids. CDR1 and CDR2 (germline): LGHDT, YNNKEL (reference sequence). CDR3 bases: TGTGCCAGCAGCAAGGGGTCCGGTAAGACAAATGAGCAGTTCTTC. Amino acids: CASSKGSGKTNEQFF.

The genes are TRBV9 and TRBJ2-7, with 10 bases lining up with TRBD1. Trimming removed 4 bases from V and 7 bases from J; junction bases left unmatched: 14. The CDR3 sequence is 16 residues long. Germline CDR1 is SGDLS and CDR2 is YYNGEE. The CDR3 bases are TGTGCCAGCAGCCCCGGTTGGGGACAGGGGACCAAAGAGCAGTACTTC. As protein: CASSPGWGQGTKEQYF.

The rearrangement joins TRBV14 to TRBJ2-1; D is undetermined. Germline V gives CDR1 SGHDN, CDR2 FVKESK. The CDR3 is 19 amino acids. Trimming took 1 base from V and 9 from J, leaving 28 bases between them. The CDR3 nucleotides are TGTGCCAGCAGCCAAGCTTATAGCTTGTCTCGAGCCCCACGTGGTGAGCAGTTCTTC. It encodes CASSQAYSLSRAPRGEQFF.

This rearrangement joins TRBV12-3 or TRBV12-4 to TRBJ2-7; D is undetermined. V was trimmed by 7 bases and J by 1 base, leaving 8 bases between them. This CDR3 spans 12 amino acids. DNA of the CDR3: TGTGCCAGCATGGCCGCTTCCTACGAGCAGTACTTC. Its protein product is CASMAASYEQYF.

CDR3 protein: CASSLILIQGAMETQYF. The CDR3, as DNA: TGTGCCAGCAGCTTAATCCTCATACAGGGGGCGATGGAGACCCAGTACTTC. V gene TRBV5-5 combines with J gene TRBJ2-5; 9 bases map to TRBD1. The CDR3 has 17 amino acids. V shed 2 bases and J 5 bases; nucleotides not matched to a gene: 13. Per germline, CDR1 SGHKS and CDR2 YYEKEE (reference sequence).

The J gene is TRBJ2-1, the V gene TRBV29-1, with 13 bases matching TRBD2. CDR3 length equals 15 residues. V lost 6 bases, J lost 2 bases, and 4 bases stayed unmatched. CDR1 and CDR2 (germline): SQVTM, ANQGSEA. CDR3 in amino acids: CSVRTSGGAYNEQFF. Here the CDR3 DNA reads TGCAGCGTCCGGACTAGCGGGGGAGCCTACAATGAGCAGTTCTTC.

On this clone: Other DNA sequences in this specimen translate into the identical CDR3. The V call is TRBV20-1, the J call TRBJ2-1; D is ambiguous. Germline values: CDR1 DFQATT, CDR2 SNEGSKA (reference sequence). The CDR3 totals 11 residues. V lost 6 bases and J lost 4, with 7 bases in between. The CDR3 loop is CSATGYNEQFF. The CDR3 DNA sequence: TGCAGTGCCACGGGTTACAATGAGCAGTTCTTC.